This TCR beta chain comes out of a study of GPR56 and killer-like receptors on CD4 memory cells (dated by TCRdb to the late 2010s). About the study as a whole: The study proposed that progressive acquisition of KLRB1, KLRG1, GPR56 and then KLRF1 marks human CD4+ memory T-cell differentiation and cytokine production potential. Healthy blood donors in the study were described as age-matched to the liver disease patients, whose median age was about 70 years. Overall study outcomes, separate from this receptor: The clones that dominated late populations 4 and 5 were also present in early populations 1 and 2, and the authors interpreted this finding as evidence for linear differentiation. Overlap of TCR repertoires was observed especially between the late populations 4 and 5, and partly population 3. Clonal frequency was low in the marker-negative population and increased progressively along the proposed pathway, with TCRbeta diversity decreasing accordingly. Rather than full repertoires, the diversity and similarity analyses used only the 100 most expanded clones in each population.

Frequency classes this clonotype as medium-sized (0.01 to 0.1%); no count is given. Its recognized antigen is unknown. The run used an Illumina HiSeq 2500. Sequencing libraries were built by amplifying the recombined TCRbeta locus with a previously published PCR protocol. In the source study's methods: Any read whose average quality score fell below 30 was discarded, and IMSEQ was used to process the reads that remained. Each clonotype was defined by the combination of Vbeta gene, Jbeta gene and CDR3 amino acid sequence. To quantify how much the repertoires of different populations overlapped, the Morisita-Horn index was computed on the top 100 expanded clones. Renyi diversity profiles calculated on the top 100 expanded clones were used to assess clonal diversity. TCRdb reprocessed the reads, reporting each CDR3 protein sequence once and no DNA. The V and J calls shown here were made by TCRdb, not taken from the authors' results. The sample's records list under 3,500 distinct CDR3 sequences. The leading ten clones occupy roughly 5.3% of the sample.

Five KLR/GPR56-defined CD4+ populations were enriched by fluorescence-activated cell sorting before TCRbeta sequencing. To test a linear memory differentiation pathway, TCRbeta repertoires were sequenced from five CD4+ T-cell subsets defined by expression of KLRB1, KLRG1, GPR56 and KLRF1. TCR-sequenced cells came from peripheral blood of healthy control individuals, reported as five donors in the TCRbeta analysis figure. Heparinized peripheral blood was collected, and every sample was processed within one hour of being retrieved. Blood was diluted 1:2 in PBS, and peripheral blood mononuclear cells were then isolated from the diluted blood at room temperature by Biocoll density gradient centrifugation. CD4+ T cells were enriched from freshly isolated PBMCs by magnetic sorting with anti-CD4 MicroBeads before flow sorting. A BD FACSAria II was used to sort CD4+ T cells, enriched from the PBMCs of healthy donors, according to marker expression. Surface staining used anti-KLRB1 clone 191B8, anti-KLRF1 clone 4A4.D10 and anti-KLRG1 clone REA261 antibodies from Miltenyi Biotec.

The receptor was isolated from a human donor in good health. The sample consisted of memory CD4+ T cells from blood.

The CDR3 reads CASSSVAGSEAFF. The sequence joins TRBV6-5 to TRBJ1-1. CDR3 length: 13 amino acids, cysteine to phenylalanine. A DNA sequence was not provided. As encoded in the germline V gene, CDR1 is MNHEY while CDR2 is SVGAGI.